This is a list of T cell receptor beta chains from one sample in a study of Ad26.COV2.S vaccination and SARS-CoV-2 variants. Using immunoSEQ multiplex PCR, the repertoire was profiled, and TCRdb retains in-frame clones only, with some absent. The sample carries around 300,000 clones, 85% to 90% recorded once. This material consisted of peripheral blood, taken in a trial of Ad26.COV2.S vaccine versus placebo. The receptors were gathered from a person aged 18 to 59 who received the Ad26.COV2.S COVID-19 vaccine or a placebo. Both conserved end residues are part of each CDR3. D genes are given only for firm matches.

>.|TRBV3-1/TRBV3-2|TRBJ1-2
TGTGCCAGCAGCCAAGGCGCACGAGGCTACACCTTC
CASSQGARGYTF
>.|TRBV18|TRBJ1-6
TGTGCCAGCTCACCACTAGGGTCCGCCTATAATTCACCCCTCCACTTT
CASSPLGSAYNSPLHF
>TRBD2|TRBV28|TRBJ2-3
TGTGCCAGCAGTTTAGGGGCTAGCGGGATTACCACAGATACGCAGTATTTT
CASSLGASGITTDTQYF
>TRBD2|TRBV6-5|TRBJ2-2
TGTGCCAGCAGTTCCTATAGCGGGACCGGGGAGCTGTTTTTT
CASSSYSGTGELFF
>.|TRBV4-1|TRBJ2-5
TGCGCCAGCAGCCAACGCACCGGGACCCCAGAGACCCAGTACTTC
CASSQRTGTPETQYF
>.|TRBV27|TRBJ1-2
TGTGCCAGCAGTTACCTCGGACGGGGTAACTATGGCTACACCTTC
CASSYLGRGNYGYTF
>.|TRBV29-1|TRBJ1-1
TGCAGCGTGTACGGACTAGACAGTATGAACACTGAAGCTTTCTTT
CSVYGLDSMNTEAFF
>TRBD2|TRBV7-9|TRBJ2-3
TGTGCCAGCAGCTCTCTCAGCGGGGACACAGATACGCAGTATTTT
CASSSLSGDTDTQYF
>TRBD1|TRBV12-5|TRBJ1-1
TGTGCTAGTGGGCACAGGGGACGGAACACTGAAGCTTTCTTT
CASGHRGRNTEAFF
>.|TRBV29-1|TRBJ2-1
TGCAGCGTCAGACTCAGCTCTTTCTACAATGAGCAGTTCTTC
CSVRLSSFYNEQFF
>.|TRBV5-1|TRBJ1-2
TGCGCCAGCAGCTTGGGGGCAGGAGGGATATATGGCTACACCTTC
CASSLGAGGIYGYTF
>.|TRBV27|TRBJ1-5
TGTGCCAGCAGTTTAACGGGGAATAGCAATCAGCCCCAGCATTTT
CASSLTGNSNQPQHF
>.|TRBV11-3|TRBJ2-7
TGTGCCAGCAGCTTAAATCAAGCGGCCTACGAGCAGTACTTC
CASSLNQAAYEQYF
>.|TRBV5-4|TRBJ1-6
TGTGCCAGCAGGGAGAGGCAGGGCCCGAGCTCCTATAATTCACCCCTCCACTTT
CASRERQGPSSYNSPLHF
>.|TRBV3-1/TRBV3-2|TRBJ1-5
TGTGCCAGCAGCCAAGGGCAGATAAGCAATCAGCCCCAGCATTTT
CASSQGQISNQPQHF
>.|TRBV28|TRBJ2-2
TGTGCCAGCAGTGCCCATGGGGGCTTACGAACCGGGGAGCTGTTTTTT
CASSAHGGLRTGELFF
>TRBD1|TRBV4-1|TRBJ1-3
TGCGCCAGCAGCCAAGGGACAGGGGGACGAAACACCATATATTTT
CASSQGTGGRNTIYF
>.|TRBV6-2/TRBV6-3|TRBJ1-2
TGTGCCAGCAGTGCGCCCCAGGGGATCTATGGCTACACCTTC
CASSAPQGIYGYTF
>.|TRBV29-1|TRBJ2-5
TGCAGCGTTGAAGGTCTCCAAGAGACCCAGTACTTC
CSVEGLQETQYF
>TRBD1|TRBV3-1/TRBV3-2|TRBJ1-1
TGTGCCAGCACCCCCCACACAGGGGACAAGAACACTGAAGCTTTCTTT
CASTPHTGDKNTEAFF
>TRBD1|TRBV6-5|TRBJ1-4
TGTGCCGGACAGGGGGCTGGTAATGAAAAACTGTTTTTT
CAGQGAGNEKLFF
>TRBD1|TRBV6-2/TRBV6-3|TRBJ1-2
TGTGCCAGCAGCTCCTTGGACAGGTGGAACTATGGCTACACCTTC
CASSSLDRWNYGYTF
>.|TRBV28|TRBJ1-5
TGTGCCAGCAGTTTTCGGGGGGATCAGCCCCAGCATTTT
CASSFRGDQPQHF
>TRBD1|TRBV6-2/TRBV6-3|TRBJ2-5
TGTGCCAGCAGTTACACAGGGGACCAAGAGACCCAGTACTTC
CASSYTGDQETQYF
>TRBD1|TRBV2|TRBJ1-5
TGTGCCAGCACTGGGACAGAGAATCAGCCCCAGCATTTT
CASTGTENQPQHF
>.|TRBV24-1|TRBJ2-1
TGTGCCACCAGTGATTCCGGATACAACAATGAGCAGTTCTTC
CATSDSGYNNEQFF
>.|TRBV19|TRBJ2-1
TGTGCCAGTAGTATACTTGAATCCTACAATGAGCAGTTCTTC
CASSILESYNEQFF
>.|TRBV5-1|TRBJ1-6
TGCGCCAGCACTCTGGGAGGGAGCTCACCCCTCCACTTT
CASTLGGSSPLHF